Following are 32 T cell receptor beta chains from one sample sequenced in a study of beta chain features in type 1 diabetes. Points from the study as a whole: Shortening of TCRB CDR3s, moderate but significant, appeared in all four CD4+ subsets of Type 1 diabetes patients.

What was sequenced were expressed TCRB transcripts, since all of the isolated RNA had been reverse transcribed. Using immunoSEQ multiplex PCR, the repertoire was profiled, and TCRdb retains in-frame clones only, with some absent. The sample contains hundreds of thousands of clones, roughly 13% of which appear only once. Their specific antigens are unknown. Material: naive CD4+ T cells from blood. All receptors come from a man between 18 and 35 years old with type 1 diabetes.

A few counts support this clone. CDR3 sequence: CAWSLQGLRETQYF. CDR3 DNA: TGTGCCTGGAGCCTCCAGGGGCTGCGGGAGACCCAGTACTTC. The J gene is TRBJ2-5, the V gene TRBV30, with a tentative D call TRBD1 (6 bases). Trimming stripped 3 bases from V and 5 bases from J, with 16 bases between. The CDR3 is 14 amino acids. Germline V gene lookup returns CDR1 GTSNPN and CDR2 SVGIG (reference sequence).

The V and J genes are TRBV15 and TRBJ2-5; tentative D call: TRBD2 (5 bases). The CDR3 runs to 16 residues. Germline CDR1 and CDR2: LNHNV and YYDKDF (reference sequence). V was shortened by 5 bases and J by 7 bases, with 23 bases between the two germline ends. CDR3 region: CATSPSGSLTPRTQYF. DNA for the CDR3: TGTGCCACCAGCCCCTCGGGGAGTCTCACTCCGAGGACCCAGTACTTC.

This clone was counted a few times. The chain uses TRBV6-1 and TRBJ2-1; weak D call: TRBD2 (5 bases). Germline-derived CDR1 and CDR2 are MNHNS and SASEGT. Trimming removed 7 bases from V and 8 bases from J, with 18 bases in between. The CDR3 contains 14 residues. The CDR3 bases are TGTGCCAGCACCCGGGAACACGGGTTTCATGAGCAGTTCTTC. Encoded protein: CASTREHGFHEQFF.

This rearrangement joins TRBV7-2 to TRBJ2-7; D is perhaps TRBD2 (7 bases). Trimming stripped 4 bases from V and 0 bases from J, with 13 bases between. Germline loops: CDR1 SGHTA, CDR2 FQGNSA. The CDR3 runs to 15 residues. Written as DNA, the CDR3 is TGTGCCAGCAGCTCCGCAGCGGGACACTCCTACGAGCAGTACTTC. This encodes CASSSAAGHSYEQYF.

There are a few counts of this clone. The chain links TRBV21-1 to TRBJ2-2. TRBV21-1 is tagged as a pseudogene. The CDR3 is made up of 14 amino acids. CDR3 bases: TGTGCCAGCAGCTGGACCGATAACACCGGGGAGCTGTTTTTT. Translated: CASSWTDNTGELFF.

V is TRBV7-9 and J is TRBJ1-1; no definite D call. The V end lost 5 bases, the J end lost 6 bases, and 13 bases lay between the germline ends. Germline CDR1 and CDR2: SEHNR and FQNEAQ (reference sequence). This CDR3 region has 13 residues. CDR3: CASSPGGTAEAFF. CDR3 in DNA: TGTGCCAGCAGCCCGGGCGGCACGGCTGAAGCTTTCTTT.

This clone was counted between two and nine times. Different DNA sequences within this sample yield the same CDR3. The chain carries TRBV18 and TRBJ1-1, with D uncertain. This CDR3 has 13 residues. Trimming cost V 2 bases and J 3 bases, with 7 bases left between them. Germline CDR1 reads KGHSH; CDR2 reads LQKENI. The chain's CDR3 is CASSPGRDTEAFF. DNA of the CDR3: TGTGCCAGCTCACCAGGAAGGGACACTGAAGCTTTCTTT.

V gene TRBV27 combines with J gene TRBJ2-7; TRBD2 agrees at 10 bases. This CDR3 is 16 amino acids long. Germline-derived CDR1 and CDR2 are MNHEY and SMNVEV (reference sequence). Trimming at V came to 5 bases and at J to 2 bases, leaving 9 bases not matched to a gene. The CDR3 region is CASSRYSGGTTYEQYF. The CDR3 nucleotides read TGTGCCAGCAGTCGTTATAGCGGGGGGACAACCTACGAGCAGTACTTC.

The chain is built from TRBV29-1 and TRBJ1-1; weak D call: TRBD1 (6 bases). Between the trimmed V and J ends, which lost 2 bases and 1 base, there was a span of 11 bases. CDR3 length: 14 amino acids. Germline V gives CDR1 SQVTM, CDR2 ANQGSEA. The CDR3, as DNA: TGCAGCGTTGAACCCCGGGACAAGAACACTGAAGCTTTCTTT. Protein product: CSVEPRDKNTEAFF. Looking up the rest from reference TRBV29-1 and TRBJ1-1 gives the full variable domain: SAVISQKPSRDICQRGTSLTIQCQVDSQVTMMFWYRQQPGQSLTLIATANQGSEATYESGFVIDKFPISRPNLTFSTLTVSNMSPEDSSIYLCSVEPRDKNTEAFFGQGTRLTVV.

There are a few counts of this clone. This chain joins TRBV7-9 and TRBJ2-3, with 8 bases that match TRBD1. The junction had 9 bases not matched to a gene; V was cut back by 8 bases and J by 5 bases. The CDR3 runs 14 residues. Germline CDR1 is SEHNR and CDR2 is FQNEAQ (reference sequence). The CDR3, as DNA: TGTGCCAGCGTGGGACAGGTTGTTGTAGATACGCAGTATTTT. Translating it yields CASVGQVVVDTQYF.

V and J are TRBV28 and TRBJ2-7; 8 bases map to TRBD1. This CDR3 comprises 15 residues. Germline loops: CDR1 MDHEN, CDR2 SYDVKM. V lost 6 bases and J lost 1; bases outside the gene matches: 8. The chain's CDR3 is CASRGAGTGSYEQYF. The CDR3 DNA reads as TGTGCCAGCAGGGGGGCCGGGACAGGATCCTACGAGCAGTACTTC.

This clone has only a few counts. The chain is built from TRBV29-1 and TRBJ2-7, with unresolved D. The CDR3 contains 12 residues. Germline V gene data show CDR1 as SQVTM and CDR2 as ANQGSEA. V was trimmed by 7 bases and J by 2 bases, leaving 12 bases between them. This CDR3 is CSASGQPYEQYF. CDR3 DNA sequence: TGCAGCGCATCGGGCCAGCCCTACGAGCAGTACTTC.

The rearrangement joins TRBV7-2 to TRBJ1-1; unclear D gene. CDR1 and CDR2 (germline): SGHTA, FQGNSA. V shed 1 base and J shed 1 base, with 7 bases lying between them. This CDR3 has 14 amino acids. The CDR3 region has the DNA TGTGCCAGCAGCTTAGGGGTTTGGAACACTGAAGCTTTCTTT. It encodes CASSLGVWNTEAFF.

The chain combines TRBV2 with TRBJ2-3, with 7 bases identical to TRBD2. The CDR3 loop spans 13 amino acids. CDR1 and CDR2 (germline): SNHLY, FYNNEI. Trimming removed 2 bases from V and 7 bases from J; junction bases left unmatched: 3. CDR3 DNA: TGTGCCAGCAGTGAATTGGGGGGGAATACGCAGTATTTT. It encodes CASSELGGNTQYF.

The J gene is TRBJ1-2, the V gene TRBV30; no clear D. Germline values: CDR1 GTSNPN, CDR2 SVGIG (reference sequence). V was pared by 4 bases and J by 4 bases, with 10 bases between. The CDR3 is 12 amino acids. The CDR3 nucleotides read TGTGCCTGGAATTTGGAGGTCTATGGCTACACCTTC. The encoded protein is CAWNLEVYGYTF.

Regarding this clone: The same CDR3 can be traced to other DNA sequences in this sample. The gene calls are TRBV28 and TRBJ1-1; TRBD1 matches 7 bases. CDR1 is MDHEN and CDR2 is SYDVKM in the germline V gene. The J segment lost 1 base and the V segment lost 5 bases, leaving 1 base of the junction unmatched. The CDR3 runs to 13 residues. The CDR3 here is CASSRQGNTEAFF. Here the CDR3 DNA reads TGTGCCAGCAGTCGACAGGGGAACACTGAAGCTTTCTTT.

This clone turned up a few times. V gene TRBV18 combines with J gene TRBJ2-5; possibly TRBD1 for D (6 bases). CDR3 length: 14 residues. Germline CDR1 and CDR2: KGHSH and LQKENI. With 3 bases removed from V and 5 bases from J, the gap between germline ends came to 13 bases. CDR3 nucleotides: TGTGCCAGCTCACCCCAGGGGTCGGCGGAGACCCAGTACTTC. The encoded protein is CASSPQGSAETQYF. The full variable domain, completed using reference TRBV18 and TRBJ2-5, is NAGVMQNPRHLVRRRGQEARLRCSPMKGHSHVYWYRQLPEEGLKFMVYLQKENIIDESGMPKERFSAEFPKEGPSILRIQQVVRGDSAAYFCASSPQGSAETQYFGPGTRLLVL.

This clone appeared a few times. The rearrangement uses TRBV19 and TRBJ1-2; TRBD1 matches at 8 bases. Trimming cost V 6 bases and J 5 bases; bases outside gene matches: 14. CDR1 LNHDA and CDR2 SQIVND come from the germline V gene (reference sequence). The CDR3 runs to 16 residues. CDR3 residues: CASSPPEDRVGYGYTF. DNA for the CDR3: TGTGCCAGTAGCCCACCGGAGGACAGGGTTGGGTATGGCTACACCTTC. Together with reference TRBV19 and TRBJ1-2, the CDR3 gives the full variable domain: DGGITQSPKYLFRKEGQNVTLSCEQNLNHDAMYWYRQDPGQGLRLIYYSQIVNDFQKGDIAEGYSVSREKKESFPLTVTSAQKNPTAFYLCASSPPEDRVGYGYTFGSGTRLTVV.

This clone was counted between two and nine times. The same CDR3 also results from other DNA sequences found in this sample. The V and J genes are TRBV6-5 and TRBJ2-3; D uncertain. V was cut by 2 bases and J by 1 base, with 4 bases left in between. Germline CDR1 is MNHEY and CDR2 is SVGAGI. CDR3 length equals 13 residues. This chain's CDR3 is CASSYPGTDTQYF. The CDR3 DNA follows: TGTGCCAGCAGTTACCCAGGCACAGATACGCAGTATTTT.

This chain links TRBV30 with TRBJ2-5; unclear D gene. Per germline, CDR1 GTSNPN and CDR2 SVGIG (reference sequence). Deletions cut 4 bases from V and 1 base from J, with 7 bases between. The CDR3 covers 12 residues. CDR3 residues: CAWMGIQETQYF. In nucleotides, the CDR3 is TGTGCCTGGATGGGTATCCAAGAGACCCAGTACTTC.

Worth noting for this clone: The same CDR3 can be traced to other DNA sequences in this sample. The chain couples TRBV4-1 to TRBJ1-1; 8 bases line up with TRBD1. Germline CDR1 is MGHRA and CDR2 is YSYEKL. J lost 1 base, V lost 4 bases, and 5 bases had no gene match. This CDR3 comprises 15 residues. In DNA, the CDR3 is TGCGCCAGCAGCCCAGGACAGGGACCGAACACTGAAGCTTTCTTT. As protein: CASSPGQGPNTEAFF.

The chain joins TRBV4-1 to TRBJ2-7, with D possibly being TRBD2 (6 bases). CDR1 MGHRA and CDR2 YSYEKL come from the germline V gene. Trimming removed 2 bases at V and 3 bases at J, with 20 bases between. CDR3 size: 17 residues. The CDR3: CASSQSASGGPLYEQYF. CDR3 DNA: TGCGCCAGCAGCCAATCGGCCTCCGGGGGACCCCTCTACGAGCAGTACTTC.

This clone was detected only a few times. V is TRBV7-2 and J is TRBJ2-1; TRBD2 matches 8 bases. The CDR3 extends over 15 amino acids. In germline, CDR1 is SGHTA, CDR2 FQGNSA. V shed 2 bases and J 8 bases; nucleotides not matched to a gene: 8. CDR3 protein: CASSLRAGGFDEQFF. CDR3 DNA: TGTGCCAGCAGCTTACGGGCGGGGGGTTTTGATGAGCAGTTCTTC.

In this sample, this clone turned up a few times. The rearrangement joins TRBV4-1 to TRBJ2-7, with 10 bases matching TRBD1. J lost 2 bases, V lost 2 bases, and 9 bases had no gene match. Germline lookup yields CDR1 MGHRA and CDR2 YSYEKL. This CDR3 contains 17 residues. The CDR3 reads CASSQSVDGTGAYEQYF. CDR3 bases: TGCGCCAGCAGCCAATCCGTGGACGGGACAGGGGCCTACGAGCAGTACTTC.

Only a few counts were recorded for this clone. The chain is built from TRBV19 and TRBJ2-6; no clear D. Per the germline V gene, CDR1 is LNHDA and CDR2 is SQIVND (reference sequence). This CDR3 is 13 amino acids long. With 7 bases removed from V and 0 bases from J, the gap between germline ends came to 4 bases. In DNA form, the CDR3 reads TGTGCCAGTACAACCTCTGGGGCCAACGTCCTGACTTTC. This encodes CASTTSGANVLTF.

This clone has only a few counts. V gene TRBV30 combines with J gene TRBJ2-7, with D unresolved. Looked up from germline, CDR1 is GTSNPN and CDR2 is SVGIG (reference sequence). V lost 2 bases, J lost 7 bases, and 12 bases lay in between. This CDR3 contains 12 residues. The CDR3 region is CAWSTNIGEQYF. CDR3 sequence (DNA): TGTGCCTGGAGTACTAATATTGGTGAGCAGTACTTC.

The chain employs TRBV5-6 and TRBJ1-1; a weak D match, TRBD1 (6 bases). V lost 3 bases to trimming and J lost 0 bases, with 12 bases between them. Germline CDR1 and CDR2: SGHDT and YYEEEE. The CDR3 is 15 amino acids. In DNA, the CDR3 is TGTGCCAGCAGCTCCTACAGGGAAATGAACACTGAAGCTTTCTTT. It translates to CASSSYREMNTEAFF. The full variable domain, completed using reference TRBV5-6 and TRBJ1-1, is DAGVTQSPTHLIKTRGQQVTLRCSPKSGHDTVSWYQQALGQGPQFIFQYYEEEERQRGNFPDRFSGHQFPNYSSELNVNALLLGDSALYLCASSSYREMNTEAFFGQGTRLTVV.

V and J are TRBV30 and TRBJ2-1; D not certain. The V end was cut by 8 bases, the J end by 3 bases, with 17 bases between. This CDR3 is built from 14 residues. Germline values: CDR1 GTSNPN, CDR2 SVGIG (reference sequence). CDR3 loop: CALLYLGSYNEQFF. DNA of the CDR3: TGTGCCCTTCTCTACTTAGGCAGCTACAATGAGCAGTTCTTC.

This clone was recorded a few times. This sequence joins TRBV7-9 and TRBJ2-7; 10 positions match TRBD1. This CDR3 contains 15 residues. Germline V CDR1 and CDR2: SEHNR, FQNEAQ (reference sequence). V trimming: 5 bases; J trimming: 7 bases; junction bases outside the gene matches: 11. This CDR3 reads CASSPTGTGADEQYF. Here the CDR3 DNA reads TGTGCCAGCAGCCCCACCGGGACAGGGGCTGATGAGCAGTACTTC.

The chain joins TRBV6-1 to TRBJ2-7, with D possibly matching TRBD1 (6 bases). V shed 4 bases and J shed 1 base, with 8 bases lying between them. This CDR3 comprises 13 residues. Germline CDR1 is MNHNS and CDR2 is SASEGT. The CDR3 spells CASSGGTSYEQYF. The CDR3 DNA is TGTGCCAGCAGTGGGGGGACATCCTACGAGCAGTACTTC.

In its sample, this clone was seen a few times. The V call is TRBV9, the J call TRBJ2-2; unclear D gene. Germline-derived CDR1 and CDR2 are SGDLS and YYNGEE. This CDR3 contains 15 residues. V was pared by 0 bases and J by 7 bases, with 13 bases between. Here the CDR3 DNA reads TGTGCCAGCAGCGTAGGTGAAGGGTGGGGCGGGGAGCTGTTTTTT. It encodes CASSVGEGWGGELFF.

The V call is TRBV5-6, the J call TRBJ1-2, with D perhaps TRBD1 (5 bases). Germline lookup yields CDR1 SGHDT and CDR2 YYEEEE. The V end was cut by 0 bases, the J end by 7 bases, with 10 bases between. This CDR3 spans 13 amino acids. This CDR3 is CASSLDRPFGYTF. CDR3 bases: TGTGCCAGCAGCTTGGACAGGCCTTTTGGCTACACCTTC.